The 16 T cell receptor beta chains below come from one sample, sequenced in a study of blood T cell repertoires in COVID-19. Using immunoSEQ multiplex PCR, the repertoire was profiled, and TCRdb retains in-frame clones only, with some absent. The sample includes more than 60,000 clones, around 90% of them seen just once. Material for sequencing was peripheral blood. The receptors shown here come from a human donor in a cohort sampled during active COVID-19.

This sequence joins TRBV7-2 and TRBJ2-3; perhaps TRBD2 as D (7 bases). The CDR3 totals 15 residues. Deletions cut 1 base from V and 10 bases from J, with 18 bases between. CDR1 is SGHTA and CDR2 is FQGNSA in the germline V gene. The CDR3: CASSLGRGRTRAQYF. The DNA for the CDR3 is TGTGCCAGCAGCTTAGGGCGGGGGCGGACTCGGGCGCAGTATTTT.

The chain employs TRBV7-9 and TRBJ2-1; a weak D match, TRBD1 (7 bases). This CDR3 is built from 18 residues. The V gene lost 1 base and the J gene lost 6 bases, with 22 bases spanning the gap. The germline V gene encodes CDR1 SEHNR and CDR2 FQNEAQ (reference sequence). The CDR3 protein is CASSLGLWRGPVFNEQFF. The DNA of the CDR3 is TGTGCCAGCAGCTTAGGTTTGTGGAGGGGGCCTGTGTTCAATGAGCAGTTCTTC.

The chain uses TRBV7-9 and TRBJ1-1; D gene uncertain. The CDR3 loop spans 15 amino acids. Germline V lookup: CDR1 SEHNR, CDR2 FQNEAQ (reference sequence). V was shortened by 5 bases and J by 1 base, with 14 bases between the two germline ends. For the CDR3, the DNA is TGTGCCAGCAGCCTCCGCGGGCTACCGAACACTGAAGCTTTCTTT. This codes for CASSLRGLPNTEAFF. Using reference TRBV7-9 and TRBJ1-1 for the parts outside the CDR3, the full variable domain is DTGVSQNPRHKITKRGQNVTFRCDPISEHNRLYWYRQTLGQGPEFLTYFQNEAQLEKSRLLSDRFSAERPKGSFSTLEIQRTEQGDSAMYLCASSLRGLPNTEAFFGQGTRLTVV.

As regards this clone: This sample also contains other DNA sequences that code for the same CDR3. V is TRBV5-8 and J is TRBJ1-1; D gene unclear. Germline V gene lookup returns CDR1 SGHTS and CDR2 YDEGEE. This CDR3 spans 13 amino acids. V lost 7 bases to trimming and J lost 1 base, with 11 bases between them. CDR3 sequence: CASYRAQNTEAFF. CDR3 bases: TGTGCCAGCTACAGAGCCCAGAACACTGAAGCTTTCTTT.

V and J are TRBV3-1 (or the pseudogene TRBV3-2) and TRBJ2-1; D is possibly TRBD1 (6 bases). The CDR3 is 15 amino acids. Trimming stripped 4 bases from V and 2 bases from J, with 12 bases between. Germline-derived CDR1 and CDR2 are LGHDT and YNNKEL (reference sequence). CDR3 in amino acids: CASSPGGVPYNEQFF. The CDR3 DNA reads as TGTGCCAGCAGCCCTGGGGGCGTTCCCTACAATGAGCAGTTCTTC.

The rearrangement uses TRBV5-5 and TRBJ2-1; TRBD1 matches 9 bases. This CDR3 region has 19 residues. Losses at the gene ends were 1 base for V and 9 bases for J; bases not matched to a gene: 20. The germline V gene encodes CDR1 SGHKS and CDR2 YYEKEE (reference sequence). Written as DNA, the CDR3 is TGTGCCAGCAGCTTGAGGGGACAGGGCATCATTCTCAACCCTTTTGAGCAGTTCTTC. Its protein is CASSLRGQGIILNPFEQFF.

The chain couples TRBV7-9 to TRBJ2-1, with 7 bases that match TRBD1. CDR3 length equals 16 residues. In germline, CDR1 is SEHNR, CDR2 FQNEAQ (reference sequence). The J segment lost 5 bases and the V segment lost 7 bases, leaving 14 bases of the junction unmatched. The CDR3 DNA is TGTGCCAGCACCGACTTTTCGGGGACAGTAAACAATGAGCAGTTCTTC. As protein: CASTDFSGTVNNEQFF.

This chain uses TRBV5-4 with TRBJ2-5; the match to TRBD2 covers 9 bases. The CDR3 consists of 15 residues. V was clipped by 4 bases and J by 5 bases; unmatched bases: 9. The germline V gene has CDR1 SGHNT and CDR2 YYREEE (reference sequence). CDR3 bases: TGTGCCAGCAGCAGGAGGGCGGGGGGGAGTGAGACCCAGTACTTC. Amino acids: CASSRRAGGSETQYF.

The chain joins TRBV18 to TRBJ1-6; 8 nucleotides align to TRBD1. Germline lookup yields CDR1 KGHSH and CDR2 LQKENI. This CDR3 spans 16 amino acids. The V and J ends lost 5 bases and 10 bases, in that order; junction bases with no gene match: 13. In DNA, the CDR3 is TGTGCCAGCTCATCAGCAGGGGTGCCAGGGGGCTCACCCCTCCACTTT. This gives the protein CASSSAGVPGGSPLHF.

This clone turned up a few times. The chain employs TRBV24-1 and TRBJ1-5, with a possible D match to TRBD1 (6 bases). Germline lookup yields CDR1 KGHDR and CDR2 SFDVKD. The CDR3 loop spans 12 amino acids. Trimming left V 9 bases short and J 6 bases short, with 11 bases between. CDR3 DNA sequence: TGTGCCACCGAGGGCAGGGGTCAGCCCCAGCATTTT. It yields the protein CATEGRGQPQHF.

The chain uses TRBV19 and TRBJ1-3; tentatively, D is TRBD1 (5 bases). Germline V gene sequence: CDR1 LNHDA, CDR2 SQIVND (reference sequence). V gave up 6 bases and J gave up 0 bases, with 12 bases separating them. This CDR3 contains 15 residues. This chain's CDR3 is CASRPTVLSGNTIYF. Written as DNA, the CDR3 is TGTGCCAGTAGGCCGACAGTCCTCTCTGGAAACACCATATATTTT. Drawing the rest from reference TRBV19 and TRBJ1-3, the complete variable domain is DGGITQSPKYLFRKEGQNVTLSCEQNLNHDAMYWYRQDPGQGLRLIYYSQIVNDFQKGDIAEGYSVSREKKESFPLTVTSAQKNPTAFYLCASRPTVLSGNTIYFGEGSWLTVV.

The chain combines TRBV19 with TRBJ1-1; D is ambiguous. The length of the CDR3 is 15 residues. The ends were cut back, 4 bases at V and 0 bases at J, with 12 bases in the middle. Germline V lookup: CDR1 LNHDA, CDR2 SQIVND (reference sequence). CDR3: CASSTQTGMNTEAFF. The CDR3 DNA follows: TGTGCCAGTAGTACTCAGACGGGGATGAACACTGAAGCTTTCTTT. Based on the CDR3 plus reference TRBV19 and TRBJ1-1, the full variable domain is DGGITQSPKYLFRKEGQNVTLSCEQNLNHDAMYWYRQDPGQGLRLIYYSQIVNDFQKGDIAEGYSVSREKKESFPLTVTSAQKNPTAFYLCASSTQTGMNTEAFFGQGTRLTVV.

This chain uses TRBV18 with TRBJ2-2; 7 positions agree with TRBD1. Germline values: CDR1 KGHSH, CDR2 LQKENI. CDR3 length: 16 residues. V shed 1 base, J shed 3 bases, and the junction held 5 bases outside the gene matches. In DNA form, the CDR3 reads TGTGCCAGCTCACCACTAGGGGGCGCGGACACCGGGGAGCTGTTTTTT. Translating gives CASSPLGGADTGELFF.

The CDR3 sequence: CAISRGGADNSPLHF. In nucleotides, the CDR3 is TGTGCCATCAGTCGGGGGGGGGCGGATAATTCACCCCTCCACTTT. The genes are TRBV10-3 and TRBJ1-6; tentatively, D is TRBD1 (6 bases). V lost 5 bases and J 5 bases, leaving 13 bases between the germline ends. The CDR3 has 15 residues. Germline V gene data show CDR1 as ENHRY and CDR2 as SYGVKD.

The chain couples TRBV7-3 to TRBJ2-2, with D perhaps TRBD1 (6 bases). The CDR3 totals 14 residues. The V end was cut by 5 bases, the J end by 1 base, with 8 bases between. Germline V gives CDR1 SGHTA, CDR2 FQGTGA. In DNA form, the CDR3 reads TGTGCCAGCAGCCCGGGACAGAACACCGGGGAGCTGTTTTTT. This codes for CASSPGQNTGELFF. Filled out from reference TRBV7-3 and TRBJ2-2, the complete variable domain reads GAGVSQTPSNKVTEKGKYVELRCDPISGHTALYWYRQSLGQGPEFLIYFQGTGAADDSGLPNDRFFAVRPEGSVSTLKIQRTERGDSAVYLCASSPGQNTGELFFGEGSRLTVL.

The chain joins TRBV5-8 to TRBJ2-7, with 9 bases matching TRBD1. The trim removed 0 bases at V and 4 bases at J, leaving 8 bases unmatched. The CDR3 consists of 16 residues. Germline values: CDR1 SGHTS, CDR2 YDEGEE. CDR3 sequence reads: CASSLAGTGSKYEQYF. The CDR3 coding sequence is TGTGCCAGCAGCTTGGCCGGGACAGGGTCTAAGTACGAGCAGTACTTC.